Below, 9 T cell receptor beta chains from the same sample are listed, as sequenced in a study of OX40 agonist ivuxolimab in advanced cancers. TCRdb keeps only in-frame clones here, not all; method: immunoSEQ multiplex PCR. The sample records 65,000 to 95,000 clones, around nine tenths being singletons. Sequences were derived from CD4+ or CD8+ T cells sorted from blood, sampled in a trial of the OX40 agonist ivuxolimab. The receptors originated from an adult with an advanced solid tumor such as melanoma, head and neck, liver or kidney cancer.

This sequence joins TRBV5-1 and TRBJ1-1, with 7 bases aligning to TRBD1. V was clipped by 5 bases and J by 4 bases; unmatched bases: 8. Germline CDR1 SGHRS, CDR2 YFSETQ. The CDR3 totals 14 residues. The CDR3 region has the DNA TGCGCCAGCAGTTATGATCCAGGGGGCACTGAAGCTTTCTTT. The encoded protein is CASSYDPGGTEAFF.

This clone has more than one count but fewer than ten. The chain couples TRBV6-5 to TRBJ1-5; no clear D. This CDR3 region has 13 residues. CDR1 and CDR2 (germline): MNHEY, SVGAGI. V lost 5 bases to trimming and J lost 6 bases, with 11 bases between them. The CDR3 loop reads CASSLSPIQPQHF. The CDR3 coding sequence is TGTGCCAGCAGTCTGTCCCCGATTCAGCCCCAGCATTTT.

The chain is built from TRBV5-4 and TRBJ2-7; D is ambiguous. The CDR3 runs to 13 residues. CDR1 and CDR2 (germline): SGHNT, YYREEE (reference sequence). Trimming stripped 9 bases from V and 9 bases from J, with 22 bases between. The CDR3 sequence: CATSGVGDLWQYF. CDR3 nucleotides: TGTGCCACCTCGGGCGTAGGAGATTTGTGGCAGTACTTC.

The chain recombines TRBV6-4 with TRBJ2-3; D gene uncertain. Between the trimmed V and J ends, which lost 5 bases and 0 bases, there was a span of 21 bases. This CDR3 has 18 amino acids. Per the germline V gene, CDR1 is MRHNA and CDR2 is SNTAGT. The CDR3 spells CASSPLGRNNPSTDTQYF. CDR3 sequence (DNA): TGTGCCAGCAGTCCACTCGGGCGGAACAACCCTAGCACAGATACGCAGTATTTT.

The chain couples TRBV4-3 to TRBJ1-2, with 7 bases fitting TRBD1. Germline V gene data show CDR1 as LGHNA and CDR2 as YSLEER. The CDR3 covers 17 residues. Trimming removed 1 base from V and 2 bases from J; junction bases left unmatched: 10. Written as DNA, the CDR3 is TGCGCCAGCAGCCAAGGGGACGGGACAGCGAGAAACTATGGCTACACCTTC. Protein product: CASSQGDGTARNYGYTF.

Only one count was recorded for this clone. The chain has TRBV2 and TRBJ1-2, with 7 bases aligning to TRBD1. Germline assignment: CDR1 SNHLY and CDR2 FYNNEI. There are 14 residues in the CDR3. V lost 6 bases, J lost 4 bases, and 8 bases stayed unmatched. The CDR3 DNA reads as TGTGCCAGCAGGGCTGGGCCAGGGGGCTATGGCTACACCTTC. Translating gives CASRAGPGGYGYTF. The full variable domain, completed using reference TRBV2 and TRBJ1-2, is EPEVTQTPSHQVTQMGQEVILRCVPISNHLYFYWYRQILGQKVEFLVSFYNNEISEKSEIFDDQFSVERPDGSNFTLKIRSTKLEDSAMYFCASRAGPGGYGYTFGSGTRLTVV.

The table lists this clone with a count of one. The rearrangement joins TRBV4-3 to TRBJ1-4; unclear D gene. Germline CDR1 and CDR2: LGHNA and YSLEER. V was clipped by 1 base and J by 2 bases, with 11 bases between them. The CDR3 has 16 residues. The CDR3 region is CASSQAAGSTNEKLFF. CDR3 nucleotides: TGCGCCAGCAGCCAAGCGGCAGGCTCTACTAATGAAAAACTGTTTTTT.

This clone is labeled medium-sized (0.01 to 0.1%). This sample also contains other DNA sequences that code for the same CDR3. V is TRBV30 and J is TRBJ1-2; no firm D call. The CDR3 consists of 13 residues. Germline lookup yields CDR1 GTSNPN and CDR2 SVGIG (reference sequence). Trimming removed 0 bases at V and 4 bases at J, with 9 bases between. The CDR3 here is CAWSVKGSYGYTF. CDR3 coding DNA: TGTGCCTGGAGTGTAAAAGGGAGCTATGGCTACACCTTC.

The gene calls are TRBV10-3 and TRBJ1-3; D unresolved. Looked up from germline, CDR1 is ENHRY and CDR2 is SYGVKD. Trimming took 9 bases from V and 3 from J, leaving 6 bases between them. The CDR3 is made up of 11 amino acids. The CDR3 sequence: CAMEGGNTIYF. Here the CDR3 DNA reads TGTGCCATGGAGGGTGGAAACACCATATATTTT.